A single sample is the source of the 18 T cell receptor beta chains below, sequenced in a study of control samples from healthy donors and cancer patients. TCRdb's table, derived via immunoSEQ multiplex PCR, lists solely in-frame clones and lacks some. Of over 150,000 clones listed, roughly 94% were seen once; the top ten hold around 1.5%. What was sequenced was blood. The receptors come from a young woman in good health.

The gene calls are TRBV5-1 and TRBJ2-3; TRBD2 is a possible D gene (7 bases). The CDR3 sequence is 17 residues long. Trimming took off 0 bases at V and 5 bases at J, with 19 bases between the two ends. Per germline, CDR1 SGHRS and CDR2 YFSETQ. CDR3 nucleotide sequence: TGCGCCAGCAGCTTGGAAAGGGCGGGGGCGGCGATAGATACGCAGTATTTT. Translating gives CASSLERAGAAIDTQYF.

The chain joins TRBV6-5 to TRBJ1-2; D is possibly TRBD1 (6 bases). V was trimmed by 7 bases and J by 7 bases, leaving 19 bases between them. Germline V gene data show CDR1 as MNHEY and CDR2 as SVGAGI. The length of the CDR3 is 14 residues. CDR3: CASNKEGVAGGYTF. CDR3 in DNA: TGTGCCAGCAACAAAGAGGGGGTTGCGGGTGGCTACACCTTC.

This clone was counted between two and nine times. The chain combines TRBV5-3 with TRBJ1-5; D is unresolved. TRBV5-3 is an open reading frame whose function is uncertain. CDR3 length: 13 residues. The V end was cut by 4 bases, the J end by 7 bases, with 12 bases between. Here the CDR3 reads CARSPPPDQPQHF. CDR3 DNA: TGTGCCAGAAGCCCGCCCCCGGACCAGCCCCAGCATTTT.

This rearrangement joins TRBV11-2 to TRBJ2-4; the match to TRBD2 covers 8 bases. The J segment lost 4 bases and the V segment lost 7 bases, leaving 9 bases of the junction unmatched. The germline V gene encodes CDR1 SGHAT and CDR2 FQNNGV. The CDR3 contains 15 residues. Written as DNA, the CDR3 is TGTGCCAGCACCCGGGGGGGGAACAGGAAAAACATTCAGTACTTC. It specifies CASTRGGNRKNIQYF.

The chain joins TRBV5-1 to TRBJ2-7; possible D gene TRBD1, 6 bases. Germline V gene lookup returns CDR1 SGHRS and CDR2 YFSETQ. V lost 4 bases to trimming and J lost 4 bases, with 18 bases between them. The CDR3 totals 15 residues. Written as DNA, the CDR3 is TGCGCCAGCAGCCAAGCCTTGACAGGCGGTTACGAGCAGTACTTC. As protein: CASSQALTGGYEQYF.

V is TRBV4-3 and J is TRBJ1-4; D unresolved. Per germline, CDR1 LGHNA and CDR2 YSLEER. The V and J ends lost 0 bases and 5 bases respectively, with 10 bases between them. This CDR3 has 15 amino acids. For the CDR3, the DNA is TGCGCCAGCAGCCAAGACCGGGCCCCGAATGAAAAACTGTTTTTT. Encoded protein: CASSQDRAPNEKLFF.

J is TRBJ1-1 and V is TRBV20-1; D gene unclear. The CDR3 spans 11 residues. V was pared by 6 bases and J by 5 bases, with 10 bases between. The germline CDR1 and CDR2 sequences are DFQATT and SNEGSKA (reference sequence). The CDR3 reads CSAKRGTEAFF. The CDR3 DNA sequence: TGCAGTGCCAAGAGAGGAACTGAAGCTTTCTTT.

The rearrangement links TRBV6-2 or TRBV6-3 to TRBJ1-5, with D possibly TRBD1 on 6 matching bases. V dropped 0 bases and J dropped 3 bases, with 12 bases sitting between them. The CDR3 length is 16 residues. Germline values: CDR1 MNHEY, CDR2 SVGEGT. This chain's CDR3 is CASSYSGTGNNQPQHF. The CDR3 DNA reads TGTGCCAGCAGTTACTCGGGAACAGGGAACAATCAGCCCCAGCATTTT.

The chain links TRBV25-1 to TRBJ2-1; maybe TRBD1 (6 bases). This CDR3 contains 16 residues. The germline gives CDR1 MGHDK, CDR2 SYGVNS. V lost 3 bases and J lost 7, with 19 bases in between. The CDR3 bases are TGTGCCAGCAGTGATCCAAAACAGGGTTGGAGGAATGAGCAGTTCTTC. Its translation is CASSDPKQGWRNEQFF.

The J gene is TRBJ2-4, the V gene TRBV29-1; the D is unclear. Trimming took 4 bases from V and 7 from J, leaving 14 bases between them. CDR1 and CDR2 (germline): SQVTM, ANQGSEA. The length of the CDR3 is 13 residues. The CDR3 reads CSVVIQASNIQYF. The CDR3 nucleotides read TGCAGCGTTGTAATACAAGCCTCTAACATTCAGTACTTC.

The rearrangement uses TRBV30 and TRBJ1-3; perhaps TRBD1 as D (6 bases). CDR3 length: 16 amino acids. The germline V gene has CDR1 GTSNPN and CDR2 SVGIG (reference sequence). CDR3 in DNA: TGTGGGGGGGGCTGCAGGGGCCGTGAGTCTGGAAACACCATATATTTT. Translated, it gives CGGGCRGRESGNTIYF.

The chain links TRBV19 to TRBJ2-7; a weak D match, TRBD2 (5 bases). The V gene's germline CDR1 is LNHDA and CDR2 SQIVND (reference sequence). The V and J ends lost 5 bases and 7 bases respectively, with 21 bases between them. The CDR3 totals 15 residues. This chain's CDR3 is CASSSYKAATPEQYF. For the CDR3, the DNA is TGTGCCAGTAGTTCCTACAAAGCGGCGACTCCGGAGCAGTACTTC.

This clone was detected only a few times. The chain joins TRBV28 to TRBJ2-2; D is unresolved. The CDR3 is 14 residues long. Deletions cut 1 base from V and 5 bases from J, with 8 bases between. The germline gives CDR1 MDHEN, CDR2 SYDVKM. Here the CDR3 DNA reads TGTGCCAGCAGTTTATCTGGCGGTACCGGGGAGCTGTTTTTT. It encodes CASSLSGGTGELFF.

This chain uses TRBV10-3 with TRBJ1-6; the D is unclear. The CDR3 totals 14 residues. In germline, CDR1 is ENHRY, CDR2 SYGVKD. Trimming pared 3 bases from V and 13 bases from J, leaving 16 bases between. The CDR3 DNA is TGTGCCATCAGTGATGAACCAGAGTTGGTCCCCCTCCACTTT. Amino acid sequence: CAISDEPELVPLHF.

The rearrangement links TRBV6-4 to TRBJ2-3; possible D gene TRBD1, 6 bases. The CDR3 sequence is 13 residues long. Per germline, CDR1 MRHNA and CDR2 SNTAGT. Trimming removed 6 bases from V and 5 bases from J, with 12 bases in between. This CDR3 is CASSQQQGDTQYF. The DNA for the CDR3 is TGTGCCAGCAGCCAGCAACAGGGAGATACGCAGTATTTT.

This clone appeared a single time. In DNA form, the CDR3 reads TGTGCCAGCAGCGTAGAGGTCAGTGCGGGCTCCTACAATGAGCAGTTCTTC. This encodes CASSVEVSAGSYNEQFF. V usage is TRBV9 and J usage is TRBJ2-1, with D possibly being TRBD2 (5 bases). Trimming took 0 bases from V and 0 from J, leaving 13 bases between them. This CDR3 contains 17 residues. Per germline, CDR1 SGDLS and CDR2 YYNGEE.

This chain uses TRBV28 with TRBJ1-4; 9 bases agree with TRBD1. The CDR3 loop spans 13 amino acids. Looked up from germline, CDR1 is MDHEN and CDR2 is SYDVKM. Germline trimming cut 9 bases from V and 10 bases from J; bases unmatched to any gene: 9. The CDR3: CASLPGQGGKLFF. In DNA, the CDR3 is TGTGCCAGTTTGCCGGGACAGGGTGGAAAACTGTTTTTT. Together with reference TRBV28 and TRBJ1-4, the CDR3 gives the full variable domain: DVKVTQSSRYLVKRTGEKVFLECVQDMDHENMFWYRQDPGLGLRLIYFSYDVKMKEKGDIPEGYSVSREKKERFSLILESASTNQTSMYLCASLPGQGGKLFFGSGTQLSVL.

On this clone itself: The same CDR3 arises from other DNA sequences in this sample as well. This chain links TRBV24-1 with TRBJ2-1; the D gene is possibly TRBD2 (5 bases). The CDR3 extends over 17 amino acids. Germline V lookup: CDR1 KGHDR, CDR2 SFDVKD. The V gene lost 3 bases and the J gene lost 4 bases, with 18 bases spanning the gap. CDR3 sequence (DNA): TGTGCCACCAGTGATCGACCTGGACTGGCGGCATACAATGAGCAGTTCTTC. Amino acid sequence: CATSDRPGLAAYNEQFF.